The 5 T cell receptor beta chains listed next were all sequenced from one sample in a study of beta chain features in type 1 diabetes. The sequenced template was cDNA made from the entire isolated RNA. This table comes from immunoSEQ multiplex PCR, and its TCRdb copy is limited to in-frame clones, with some not included. The data hold roughly 170,000 clones, with 10% to 15% observed a single time. The sample comprised central memory CD4+ T cells from blood. Receptor source: a woman aged 18-29 years in good health.

This clone has just a few counts. Other DNA variants within this sample encode the same CDR3. The CDR3 DNA sequence: TGTGCCAGTAGTATTGGAAACAGCCAAGAGACCCAGTACTTC. Amino acid sequence: CASSIGNSQETQYF. The V gene is TRBV19, the J gene TRBJ2-5; D not resolved. The CDR3 consists of 14 residues. V was cut by 3 bases and J by 1 base, with 9 bases left in between. CDR1 and CDR2 from the germline V gene are LNHDA and SQIVND (reference sequence).

The chain uses TRBV5-1 and TRBJ2-1; 7 positions match TRBD1. V was pared by 4 bases and J by 8 bases, with 3 bases of the junction left unmatched. Germline V lookup: CDR1 SGHRS, CDR2 YFSETQ. CDR3 length: 12 residues. As DNA, the CDR3 is TGCGCCAGCAGCGTAGACAGGGATGAGCAGTTCTTC. Translating gives CASSVDRDEQFF.

This clone showed up just a few times. CDR3 nucleotide sequence: TGTGCCTGGAGTAAAGGACAGGGCGGCTACTACGAGCAGTACTTC. Protein sequence: CAWSKGQGGYYEQYF. This rearrangement joins TRBV30 to TRBJ2-7; 8 positions agree with TRBD1. Trimming removed 2 bases from V and 3 bases from J; junction bases left unmatched: 9. Looked up from germline, CDR1 is GTSNPN and CDR2 is SVGIG (reference sequence). The CDR3 has 15 residues.

This rearrangement joins TRBV25-1 to TRBJ1-1; D call uncertain. The length of the CDR3 is 12 residues. V shed 3 bases and J shed 10 bases, with 12 bases lying between them. Per the germline V gene, CDR1 is MGHDK and CDR2 is SYGVNS. DNA for the CDR3: TGTGCCAGCAGTGATCAAGGCCGCGGAGCTTTCTTT. It translates to CASSDQGRGAFF.

The chain has TRBV28 and TRBJ2-5, with D perhaps matching TRBD1 (5 bases). From germline, CDR1 is MDHEN and CDR2 SYDVKM. The CDR3 contains 13 residues. Trimming shortened V by 6 bases and J by 3 bases, and 11 bases separated the two germline ends. The CDR3 DNA reads TGTGCCAGCAGCACCGACAGTGAAGAGACCCAGTACTTC. Protein: CASSTDSEETQYF.